This record looks at one T cell receptor beta chain sequence and its context. These data belong to a study of OX40 agonist ivuxolimab in advanced cancers. The data were produced by immunoSEQ multiplex PCR, yet TCRdb's version contains in-frame clones alone and is incomplete. The table lists 40,000 to 50,000 clones, 80% of them singletons. The germline CDR1 and CDR2 sequences are MDHEN and SYDVKM. The CDR3 has 15 amino acids. Trimming cost V 3 bases and J 0 bases, with 12 bases left between them. This clonotype originated in an adult with an advanced solid tumor such as melanoma, head and neck, liver or kidney cancer. The chain employs TRBV28 and TRBJ2-7; D gene ambiguous. The source was CD4+ or CD8+ T cells sorted from blood, collected in a trial of the OX40 agonist ivuxolimab. The CDR3: CASSLGGASSYEQYF. The CDR3 DNA is TGTGCCAGCAGTTTGGGCGGAGCTAGCTCCTACGAGCAGTACTTC. The full variable domain, its missing parts supplied by reference TRBV28 and TRBJ2-7, is DVKVTQSSRYLVKRTGEKVFLECVQDMDHENMFWYRQDPGLGLRLIYFSYDVKMKEKGDIPEGYSVSREKKERFSLILESASTNQTSMYLCASSLGGASSYEQYFGPGTRLTVT.